Listed below are T cell receptor beta chains from one sample, sequenced in a study of identical twins. Using its own MiXCR run on the 5' RACE reads, TCRdb lists one record per CDR3 protein. The sample yields 250,000 or so distinct CDR3 sequences, approximately 6.8% seen once. The sample also formed part of further work on yellow fever vaccine responses in identical twins.

The specimen was CD8+ T cells sorted from blood. These receptor sequences come from a woman younger than 35 in good health. Each CDR3 is given with its conserved first and last residue. The D gene is left open where the match is weak. Expanded clones get a size class; other rows say once, few or many, or leave the size out.

d_call	j_call	v_call	clone_size	cdr3_nt	cdr3_aa
TRBD2	TRBJ2-3	TRBV19	.	TGTGCCAGTCGGGGGCTAGCGGGATCAGATACGCAGTATTTT	CASRGLAGSDTQYF
TRBD2	TRBJ2-1	TRBV20-1	.	TGCTGTGCTAGAGATCCCCTAGCGGGAGGTTCCTACAATGAGCAGTTCTTC	CCARDPLAGGSYNEQFF
.	TRBJ1-6	TRBV6-1	.	TGTGCCAGCGAAAACTCCTATAATTCACCCCTCCACTTT	CASENSYNSPLHF
.	TRBJ2-1	TRBV28	few	TGTGCCAGCAGTTTCCCAGGGTATGAGCAGTTCTTC	CASSFPGYEQFF
.	TRBJ1-2	TRBV12-5	few	TGTGCTAGTGGTCCCACCGGGACGTACTATGGCTACACCTTC	CASGPTGTYYGYTF
TRBD2	TRBJ2-3	TRBV6-4	many	TGTGCCAGCAGTTCACTAGCGGGAGGCACAGATACGCAGTATTTT	CASSSLAGGTDTQYF
TRBD2	TRBJ2-7	TRBV10-1	.	TGCGCCAGCAGTGAGTCTGGGGGAGGGCCAGGGTACGAGCAGTACTTC	CASSESGGGPGYEQYF
.	TRBJ2-1	TRBV5-5	few	TGTGCCAGCAGCTTGGGGCACAATTCCTACAATGAGCAGTTCTTC	CASSLGHNSYNEQFF
.	TRBJ2-1	TRBV28	few	TGTGCCAGCAGTTTAGAGGGACTTACCACGAGCTCCTACAATGAGCAGTTCTTC	CASSLEGLTTSSYNEQFF
.	TRBJ2-5	TRBV27	few	TGTGCCAGCAGTCTCACAGGAGTCGGGGAGACCCAGTACTTC	CASSLTGVGETQYF
.	TRBJ2-2	TRBV7-9	many	TGTGCCAGCAGCTTAGCGAACAGGAACACCGGGGAGCTGTTTTTT	CASSLANRNTGELFF
TRBD2	TRBJ2-1	TRBV27	few	TGTGCCAGCAGGGCTGGGACTAGCGGGACGAATGAGCAGTTCTTC	CASRAGTSGTNEQFF
TRBD1	TRBJ2-7	TRBV29-1	many	TGCAGCGTTGAAGACCCAGGACAGGGCTACGAGCAGTACTTC	CSVEDPGQGYEQYF
.	TRBJ2-7	TRBV6-1	.	TGTGCCAGCAGTCGCCTGTCGGTCCTGACCGACGAGCAGTACTTC	CASSRLSVLTDEQYF
.	TRBJ2-3	TRBV27	few	TGTGCCAGCAGTTTATCGGGGGGCCGGGCCACAGATACGCAGTATTTT	CASSLSGGRATDTQYF